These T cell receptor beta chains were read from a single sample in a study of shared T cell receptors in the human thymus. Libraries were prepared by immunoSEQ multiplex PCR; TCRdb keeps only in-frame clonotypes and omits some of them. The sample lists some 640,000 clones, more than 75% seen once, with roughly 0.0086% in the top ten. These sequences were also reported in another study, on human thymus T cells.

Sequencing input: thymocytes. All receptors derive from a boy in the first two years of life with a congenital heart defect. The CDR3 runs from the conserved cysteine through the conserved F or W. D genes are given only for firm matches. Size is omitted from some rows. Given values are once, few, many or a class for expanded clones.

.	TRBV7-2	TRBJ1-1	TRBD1	CASSLALKGADTEAFF	TGTGCCAGCAGCTTAGCGCTAAAGGGGGCCGACACTGAAGCTTTCTTT
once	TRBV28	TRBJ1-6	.	CASSFRQASFNSPLHF	TGTGCCAGCAGTTTCCGACAGGCTTCTTTTAATTCACCCCTCCACTTT
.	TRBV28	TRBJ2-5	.	CASRGRQETQYF	TGTGCCAGCAGAGGGAGGCAAGAGACCCAGTACTTC
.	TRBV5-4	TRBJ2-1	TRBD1	CASSLLRGRNYNEQFF	TGTGCCAGCAGCTTGTTAAGGGGGCGTAATTACAATGAGCAGTTCTTC
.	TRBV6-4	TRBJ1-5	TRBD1	CASSDSDRVVRNQPQHF	TGTGCCAGCAGTGACTCGGACAGGGTGGTACGCAATCAGCCCCAGCATTTT
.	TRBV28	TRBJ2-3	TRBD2	CASRLQVDGREGDTQYF	TGTGCCAGCAGGCTCCAAGTCGACGGGAGGGAGGGAGATACGCAGTATTTT
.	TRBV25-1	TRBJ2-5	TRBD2	CASTRSRGLNRETQYF	TGTGCCAGCACCAGATCGCGGGGGTTAAATCGAGAGACCCAGTACTTC
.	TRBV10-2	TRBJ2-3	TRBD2	CASRLAAGADTQYF	TGCGCCAGCAGGTTGGCAGCGGGAGCCGATACGCAGTATTTT
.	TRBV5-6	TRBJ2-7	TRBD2	CASKAGGLSNYEQYF	TGTGCCAGCAAAGCGGGAGGCTTAAGTAACTACGAGCAGTACTTC
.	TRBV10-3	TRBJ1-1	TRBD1	CAISETPGQAYGGTEAFF	TGTGCCATCAGTGAAACTCCGGGACAGGCTTACGGCGGCACTGAAGCTTTCTTT
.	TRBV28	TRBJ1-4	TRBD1	CASSLHRDSKLTNEKLFF	TGTGCCAGCAGTTTACACCGGGACAGTAAACTAACTAATGAAAAACTGTTTTTT
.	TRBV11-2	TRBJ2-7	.	CASSLEFGHSYEQYF	TGTGCCAGCAGCTTAGAGTTTGGACACTCCTACGAGCAGTACTTC
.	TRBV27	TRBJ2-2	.	CASSLEGQGGTGELFF	TGTGCCAGCAGTTTAGAGGGGCAGGGGGGAACCGGGGAGCTGTTTTTT
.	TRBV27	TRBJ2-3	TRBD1	CASSLANRGRTDTQYF	TGTGCCAGCAGTTTGGCGAACAGGGGGAGAACAGATACGCAGTATTTT
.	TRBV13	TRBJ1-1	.	CASSSRARRAGTEAFF	TGTGCCAGCAGCTCCCGGGCCCGGAGGGCGGGGACTGAAGCTTTCTTT
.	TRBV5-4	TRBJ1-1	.	CASSLRPVNTEAFF	TGTGCCAGCAGCTTGCGTCCAGTGAACACTGAAGCTTTCTTT
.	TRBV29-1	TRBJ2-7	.	CSVQGRSSYEQYF	TGCAGCGTTCAGGGCCGCAGCTCCTACGAGCAGTACTTC
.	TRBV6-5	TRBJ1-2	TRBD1	CASSPGQGRDGYTF	TGTGCCAGCAGCCCGGGACAGGGGAGGGATGGCTACACCTTC
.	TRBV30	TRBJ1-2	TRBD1	CAWSEGTTGEAYGYTF	TGTGCCTGGAGTGAGGGGACGACAGGGGAGGCGTATGGCTACACCTTC
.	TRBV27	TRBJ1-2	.	CASSLSSDRRRGSGYTF	TGTGCCAGCAGTTTATCCTCCGACAGGCGCCGCGGGAGTGGCTACACCTTC
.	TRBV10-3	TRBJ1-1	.	CAISENRNTEAFF	TGTGCCATCAGTGAGAACAGAAACACTGAAGCTTTCTTT
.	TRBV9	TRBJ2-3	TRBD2	CASKPLAGRTDTQYF	TGTGCCAGCAAACCACTAGCGGGCCGCACAGATACGCAGTATTTT
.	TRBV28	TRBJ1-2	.	CASSQEGYGYTF	TGTGCCAGCAGTCAAGAGGGATATGGCTACACCTTC
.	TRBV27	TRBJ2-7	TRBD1	CASSLSDRDRYEQYF	TGTGCCAGCAGTTTATCCGACAGGGATCGGTACGAGCAGTACTTC
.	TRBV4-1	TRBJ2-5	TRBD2	CASSSQRLAGETQYF	TGCGCCAGCAGCTCCCAGAGACTAGCGGGGGAGACCCAGTACTTC
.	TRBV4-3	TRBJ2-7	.	CASSQLAGSSYEQYF	TGCGCCAGCAGCCAATTAGCCGGCAGCTCCTACGAGCAGTACTTC
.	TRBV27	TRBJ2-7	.	CASSSRECSYEQYF	TGTGCCAGCAGTTCTCGGGAGTGCTCCTACGAGCAGTACTTC
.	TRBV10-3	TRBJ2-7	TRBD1	CAISETGTDLYEQYF	TGTGCCATCAGTGAAACCGGGACAGACCTCTACGAGCAGTACTTC
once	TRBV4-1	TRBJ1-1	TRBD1	CASSQVLTGGPPLNTEAFF	TGCGCCAGCAGCCAAGTTCTTACAGGGGGCCCTCCACTGAACACTGAAGCTTTCTTT
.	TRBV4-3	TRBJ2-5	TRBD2	CASSQDYGTSGEKETQYF	TGCGCCAGCAGCCAAGACTACGGGACTAGCGGGGAGAAAGAGACCCAGTACTTC
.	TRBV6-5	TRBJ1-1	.	CASSKGVTEAFF	TGTGCCAGCAGCAAAGGGGTTACTGAAGCTTTCTTT
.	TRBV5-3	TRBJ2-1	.	CARSLVVSVDNEQFF	TGTGCCAGAAGCTTGGTCGTTAGCGTAGACAATGAGCAGTTCTTC
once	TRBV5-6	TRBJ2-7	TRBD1	CASSIPGTGAHEQYF	TGTGCCAGCAGCATACCCGGGACAGGGGCCCACGAGCAGTACTTC
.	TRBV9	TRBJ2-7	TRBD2	CASSAETDSGGDYYEQYF	TGTGCCAGCAGCGCGGAGACGGATAGCGGAGGGGACTACTACGAGCAGTACTTC
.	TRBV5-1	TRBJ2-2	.	CASSPANVANTGELFF	TGCGCCAGCAGCCCCGCAAACGTAGCGAACACCGGGGAGCTGTTTTTT
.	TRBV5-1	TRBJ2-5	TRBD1	CASSLRTGGLETQYF	TGCGCCAGCAGCCTTCGGACAGGGGGCTTAGAGACCCAGTACTTC
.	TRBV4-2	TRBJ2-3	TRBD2	CASSQWTSGGTDTQYF	TGTGCCAGCAGCCAATGGACTAGCGGGGGCACAGATACGCAGTATTTT
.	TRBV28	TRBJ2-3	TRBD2	CASSLKREVKDTQYF	TGTGCCAGCAGTCTTAAGCGGGAGGTCAAAGATACGCAGTATTTT
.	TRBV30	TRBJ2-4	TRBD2	CAWPNENFRLAELAKNIQYF	TGTGCCTGGCCCAACGAAAACTTCAGGCTAGCGGAACTAGCCAAAAACATTCAGTACTTC
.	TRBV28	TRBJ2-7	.	CATIRGAEPYEQYF	TGTGCCACCATCCGGGGGGCTGAGCCCTACGAGCAGTACTTC
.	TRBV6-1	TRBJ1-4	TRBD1	CASSDGQGLELFF	TGTGCCAGCAGTGACGGACAGGGCCTGGAACTGTTTTTT
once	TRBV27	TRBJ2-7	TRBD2	CASRLSGGAYEQYF	TGTGCCAGCAGACTTAGCGGGGGGGCGTACGAGCAGTACTTC
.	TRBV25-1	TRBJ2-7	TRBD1	CASSGPTGHSYEQYF	TGTGCCAGCAGTGGCCCGACAGGGCACTCCTACGAGCAGTACTTC
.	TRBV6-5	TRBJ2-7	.	CASSKRREEAYEQYF	TGTGCCAGCAGTAAGCGTAGGGAGGAGGCCTACGAGCAGTACTTC
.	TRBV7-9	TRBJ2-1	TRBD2	CASSTAGVGQFF	TGTGCCAGCAGTACAGCGGGAGTGGGGCAGTTCTTC
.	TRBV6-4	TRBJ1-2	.	CASLRGGKFVDGYTF	TGTGCCAGCCTCCGAGGAGGGAAGTTCGTCGATGGCTACACCTTC
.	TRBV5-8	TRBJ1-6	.	CASSWHGKPYNSPLHF	TGTGCCAGCAGCTGGCACGGGAAACCCTATAATTCACCCCTCCACTTT
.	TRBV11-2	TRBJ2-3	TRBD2	CASSLRQREGLNTQYF	TGTGCCAGCAGCTTAAGACAGCGGGAGGGTTTAAATACGCAGTATTTT
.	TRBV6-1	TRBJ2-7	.	CASRASVHEQYF	TGTGCCAGCCGGGCTAGCGTGCACGAGCAGTACTTC
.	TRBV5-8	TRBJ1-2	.	CASSPCGGVGYTF	TGTGCCAGCAGCCCTTGCGGGGGGGTCGGCTACACCTTC
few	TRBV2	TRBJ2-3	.	CASRTVRRTDTQYF	TGTGCTTCCAGGACAGTAAGGAGGACAGATACGCAGTATTTT
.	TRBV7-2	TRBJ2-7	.	CASSLTGEQYF	TGTGCCAGCAGCCTCACGGGCGAGCAGTACTTC
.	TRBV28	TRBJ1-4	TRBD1	CAGGQGGEKLFF	TGTGCCGGGGGACAGGGGGGTGAAAAACTGTTTTTT
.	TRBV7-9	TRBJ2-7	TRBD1	CASSLDGDRAYEQYF	TGTGCCAGCAGCTTAGACGGGGACAGGGCCTACGAGCAGTACTTC
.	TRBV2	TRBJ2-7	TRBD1	CASSDRVGDRGHEQYF	TGTGCCAGCAGTGACCGGGTTGGGGACAGGGGCCACGAGCAGTACTTC
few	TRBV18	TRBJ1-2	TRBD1	CASSPAQGNYGYTF	TGTGCCAGCTCACCCGCACAGGGGAACTATGGCTACACCTTC
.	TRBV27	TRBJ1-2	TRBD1	CASSQMPKQGKDGYTF	TGTGCCAGCAGCCAAATGCCGAAACAGGGGAAGGATGGCTACACCTTC